This T cell receptor beta chain was captured in a study of technical replicates of blood from a handful of donors. The repertoire was sequenced with immunoSEQ multiplex PCR; TCRdb's copy has only in-frame clones and lacks some. The sample shows around 68,000 clones, 75% to 95% of them seen only once. Trimming took 7 bases from V and 5 from J; bases not matched to a gene: 14. The CDR3 totals 15 residues. Germline values: CDR1 SQVTM, CDR2 ANQGSEA. The source of this sequence is a human donor in good health. Some clones in this sample may be carry-over from other donors' samples. The rearrangement uses TRBV29-1 and TRBJ2-5; 9 bases are a match to TRBD2. Sequenced: T cells isolated from PBMCs. The CDR3 region is CSASIGLAPGETQYF. The DNA of the CDR3 is TGCAGCGCCAGTATTGGACTAGCGCCGGGGGAGACCCAGTACTTC.